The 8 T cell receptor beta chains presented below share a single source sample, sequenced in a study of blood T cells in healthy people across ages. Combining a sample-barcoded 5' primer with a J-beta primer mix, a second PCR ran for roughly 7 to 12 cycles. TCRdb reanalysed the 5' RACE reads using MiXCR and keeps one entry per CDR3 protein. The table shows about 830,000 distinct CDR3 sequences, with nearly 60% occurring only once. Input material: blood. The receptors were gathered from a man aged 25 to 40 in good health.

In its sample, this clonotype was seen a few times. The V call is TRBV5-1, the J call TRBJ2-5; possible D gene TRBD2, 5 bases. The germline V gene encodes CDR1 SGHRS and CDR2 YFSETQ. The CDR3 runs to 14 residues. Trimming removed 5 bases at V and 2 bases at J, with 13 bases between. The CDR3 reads CASSDGGHQETQYF. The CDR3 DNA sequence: TGCGCCAGCAGTGACGGCGGGCATCAAGAGACCCAGTACTTC.

CDR3: CSAQGGGYNEQFF. The CDR3 nucleotides are TGCAGCGCTCAGGGGGGAGGGTACAATGAGCAGTTCTTC. The chain couples TRBV29-1 to TRBJ2-1; perhaps D is TRBD1 or TRBD2 (7 bases each). The germline gives CDR1 SQVTM, CDR2 ANQGSEA. V lost 7 bases and J 4 bases, leaving 14 bases between the germline ends. This CDR3 is built from 13 residues.

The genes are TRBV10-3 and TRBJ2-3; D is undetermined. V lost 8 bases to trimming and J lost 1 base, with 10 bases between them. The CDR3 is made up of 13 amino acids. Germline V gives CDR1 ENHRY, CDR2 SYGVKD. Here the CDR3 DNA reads TGTGCCATCTTGGGATATGGCACAGATACGCAGTATTTT. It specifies CAILGYGTDTQYF.

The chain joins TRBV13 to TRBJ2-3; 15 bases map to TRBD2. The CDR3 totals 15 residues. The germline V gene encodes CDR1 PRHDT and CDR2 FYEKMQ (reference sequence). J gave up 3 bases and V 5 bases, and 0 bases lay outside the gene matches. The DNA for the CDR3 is TGTGCCAGCAGCGGACTAGCGGGGGGGACAGATACGCAGTATTTT. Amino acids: CASSGLAGGTDTQYF.

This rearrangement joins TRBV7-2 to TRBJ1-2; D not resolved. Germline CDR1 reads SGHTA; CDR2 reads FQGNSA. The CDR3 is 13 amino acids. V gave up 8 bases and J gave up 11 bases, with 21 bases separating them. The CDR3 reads CASSSTSLNRYTF. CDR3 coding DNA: TGTGCCAGCTCGTCTACCAGCTTGAACCGGTACACCTTC.

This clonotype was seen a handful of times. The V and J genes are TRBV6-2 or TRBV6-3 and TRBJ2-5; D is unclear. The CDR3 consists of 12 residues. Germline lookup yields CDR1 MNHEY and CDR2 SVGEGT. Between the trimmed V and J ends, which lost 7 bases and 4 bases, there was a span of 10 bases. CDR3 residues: CASNYPGETQYF. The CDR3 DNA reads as TGTGCCAGCAACTACCCCGGAGAGACCCAGTACTTC.

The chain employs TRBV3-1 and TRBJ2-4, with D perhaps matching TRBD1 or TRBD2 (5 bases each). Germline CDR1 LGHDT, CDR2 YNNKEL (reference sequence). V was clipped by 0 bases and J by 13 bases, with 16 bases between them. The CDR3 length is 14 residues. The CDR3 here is CASSQDWGSREQYF. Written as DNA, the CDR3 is TGTGCCAGCAGCCAAGATTGGGGTAGCAGGGAGCAGTACTTC.

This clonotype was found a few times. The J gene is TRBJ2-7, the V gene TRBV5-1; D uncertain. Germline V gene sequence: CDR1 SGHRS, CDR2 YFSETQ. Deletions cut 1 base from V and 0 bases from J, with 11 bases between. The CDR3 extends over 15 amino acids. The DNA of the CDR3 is TGCGCCAGCAGCTTGCGACCAACGGTCTCCTACGAGCAGTACTTC. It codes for CASSLRPTVSYEQYF.